This T cell receptor beta chain is from a study of PD-1 blockade in classical Hodgkin lymphoma. Germline CDR1 SGHTA, CDR2 FQGTGA. The CDR3 runs to 15 residues. V dropped 5 bases and J dropped 2 bases, with 14 bases sitting between them. Repertoires were generated with immunoSEQ multiplex PCR, while TCRdb's copy carries only in-frame clones and drops some. Among roughly 21,000 clones listed, around 85% were seen once. Time point defined: cycle 4 day 1 (C4D1), after less than 7 weeks of nivolumab. Every patient was affected by relapse after autologous stem cell transplantation, while exposure to brentuximab vedotin was not uniform.

Specimen: peripheral blood mononuclear cells (PBMCs), collected before the fourth cycle of nivolumab. The clonotype comes from a human donor with classical Hodgkin lymphoma. The J gene is TRBJ2-3, the V gene TRBV7-3; tentatively, D is TRBD2 (6 bases). CDR3 in amino acids: CASSLSGFNTDTQYF. For the CDR3, the DNA is TGTGCCAGCAGCCTAAGCGGGTTTAACACAGATACGCAGTATTTT.